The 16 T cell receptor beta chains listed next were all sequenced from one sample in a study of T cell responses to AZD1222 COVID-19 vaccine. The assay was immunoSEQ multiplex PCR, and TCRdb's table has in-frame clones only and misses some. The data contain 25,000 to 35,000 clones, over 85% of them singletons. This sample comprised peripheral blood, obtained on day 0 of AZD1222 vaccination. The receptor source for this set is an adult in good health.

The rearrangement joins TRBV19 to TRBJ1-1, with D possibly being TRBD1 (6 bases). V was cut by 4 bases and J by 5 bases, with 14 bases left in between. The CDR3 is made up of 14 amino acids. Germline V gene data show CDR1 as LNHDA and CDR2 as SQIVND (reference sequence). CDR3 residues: CASSKRAGDTEAFF. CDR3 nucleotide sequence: TGTGCCAGTAGTAAGAGGGCAGGGGATACTGAAGCTTTCTTT.

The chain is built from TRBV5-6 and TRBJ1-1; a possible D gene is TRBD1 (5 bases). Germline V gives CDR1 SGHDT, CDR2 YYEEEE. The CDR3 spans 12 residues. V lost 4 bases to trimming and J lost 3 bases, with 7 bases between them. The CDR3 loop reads CASSGGDTEAFF. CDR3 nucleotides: TGTGCCAGCAGCGGGGGGGACACTGAAGCTTTCTTT.

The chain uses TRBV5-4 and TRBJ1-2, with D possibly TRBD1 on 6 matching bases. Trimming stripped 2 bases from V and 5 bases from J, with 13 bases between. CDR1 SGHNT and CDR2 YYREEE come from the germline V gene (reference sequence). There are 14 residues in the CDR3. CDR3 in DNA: TGTGCCAGCAGCTTCCCGACAGGCGTTTATGGCTACACCTTC. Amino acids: CASSFPTGVYGYTF.

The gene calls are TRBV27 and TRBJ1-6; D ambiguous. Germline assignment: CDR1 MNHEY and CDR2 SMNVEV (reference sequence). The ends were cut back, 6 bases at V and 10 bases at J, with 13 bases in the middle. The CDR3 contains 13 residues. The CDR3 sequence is CASRNERGSPLHF. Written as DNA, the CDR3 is TGTGCCAGCAGGAACGAGCGTGGATCACCCCTCCACTTT.

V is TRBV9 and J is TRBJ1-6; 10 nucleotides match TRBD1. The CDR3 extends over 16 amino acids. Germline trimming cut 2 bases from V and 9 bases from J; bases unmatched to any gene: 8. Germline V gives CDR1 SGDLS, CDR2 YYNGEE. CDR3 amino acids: CASSVYRDRGTSPLHF. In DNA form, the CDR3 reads TGTGCCAGCAGCGTTTACCGGGACAGGGGTACTTCACCCCTCCACTTT.

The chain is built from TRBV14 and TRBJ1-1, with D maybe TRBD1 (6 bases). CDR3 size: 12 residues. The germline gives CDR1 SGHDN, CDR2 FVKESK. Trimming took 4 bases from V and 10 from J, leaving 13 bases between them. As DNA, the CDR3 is TGTGCCAGCAGCCTCGCGGAAGGGGGAGCTTTCTTT. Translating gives CASSLAEGGAFF.

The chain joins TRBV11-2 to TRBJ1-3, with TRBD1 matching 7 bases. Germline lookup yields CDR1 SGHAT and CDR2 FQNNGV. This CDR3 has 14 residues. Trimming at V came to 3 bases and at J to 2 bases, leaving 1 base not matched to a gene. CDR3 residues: CASSLTGPGNTIYF. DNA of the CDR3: TGTGCCAGCAGCTTGACAGGGCCTGGAAACACCATATATTTT.

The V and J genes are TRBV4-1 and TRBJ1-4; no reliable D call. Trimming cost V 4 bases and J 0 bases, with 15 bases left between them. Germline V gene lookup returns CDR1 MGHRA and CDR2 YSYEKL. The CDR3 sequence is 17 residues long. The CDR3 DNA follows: TGCGCCAGCAGCCTTGAACAAAGTCCGTCAACTAATGAAAAACTGTTTTTT. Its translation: CASSLEQSPSTNEKLFF.

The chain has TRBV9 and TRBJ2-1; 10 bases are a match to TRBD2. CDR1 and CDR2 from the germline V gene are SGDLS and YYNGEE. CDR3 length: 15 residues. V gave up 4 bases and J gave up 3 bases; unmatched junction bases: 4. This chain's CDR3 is CASSLGLAVYNEQFF. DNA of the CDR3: TGTGCCAGCAGCCTTGGACTAGCGGTCTACAATGAGCAGTTCTTC.

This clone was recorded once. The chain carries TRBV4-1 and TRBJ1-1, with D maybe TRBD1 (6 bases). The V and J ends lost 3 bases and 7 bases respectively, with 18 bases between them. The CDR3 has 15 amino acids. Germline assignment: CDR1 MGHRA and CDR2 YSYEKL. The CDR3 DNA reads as TGCGCCAGCAGCCATGTTGGCAGGGGTGATGGTGAAGCTTTCTTT. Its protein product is CASSHVGRGDGEAFF.

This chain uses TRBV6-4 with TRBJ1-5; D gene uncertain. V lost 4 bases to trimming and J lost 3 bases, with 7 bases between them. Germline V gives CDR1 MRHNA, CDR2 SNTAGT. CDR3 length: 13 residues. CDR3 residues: CASSVADNQPQHF. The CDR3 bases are TGTGCCAGCAGTGTAGCAGACAATCAGCCCCAGCATTTT.

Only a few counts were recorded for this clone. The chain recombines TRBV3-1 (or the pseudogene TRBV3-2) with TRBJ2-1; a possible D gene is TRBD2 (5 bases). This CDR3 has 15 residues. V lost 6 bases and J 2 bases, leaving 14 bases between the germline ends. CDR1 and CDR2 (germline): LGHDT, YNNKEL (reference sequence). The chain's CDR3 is CASSRGTGPYNEQFF. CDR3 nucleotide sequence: TGTGCCAGCAGTCGGGGAACGGGTCCCTACAATGAGCAGTTCTTC.

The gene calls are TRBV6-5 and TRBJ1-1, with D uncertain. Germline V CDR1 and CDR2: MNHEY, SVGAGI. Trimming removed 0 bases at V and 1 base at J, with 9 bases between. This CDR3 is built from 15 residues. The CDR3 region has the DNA TGTGCCAGCAGTTACTCGCCCAGAAAGAACACTGAAGCTTTCTTT. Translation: CASSYSPRKNTEAFF.

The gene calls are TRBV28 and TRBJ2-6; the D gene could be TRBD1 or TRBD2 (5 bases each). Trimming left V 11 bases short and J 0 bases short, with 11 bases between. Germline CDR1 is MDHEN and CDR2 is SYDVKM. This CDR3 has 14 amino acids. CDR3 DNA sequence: TGTGCCTTAGGGGCGGGCTCTGGGGCCAACGTCCTGACTTTC. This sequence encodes CALGAGSGANVLTF.

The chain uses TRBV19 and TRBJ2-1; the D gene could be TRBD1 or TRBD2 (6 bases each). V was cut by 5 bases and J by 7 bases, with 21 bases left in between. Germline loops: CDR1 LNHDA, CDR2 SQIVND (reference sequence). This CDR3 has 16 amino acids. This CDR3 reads CASSVTGGGIGNEQFF. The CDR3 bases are TGTGCCAGTAGTGTCACCGGGGGCGGGATAGGTAATGAGCAGTTCTTC.

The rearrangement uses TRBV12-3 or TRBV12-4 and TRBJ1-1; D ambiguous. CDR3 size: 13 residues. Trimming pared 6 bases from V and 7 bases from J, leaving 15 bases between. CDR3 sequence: CASRPSGRVEAFF. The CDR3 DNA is TGTGCCAGCAGGCCGAGTGGACGTGTTGAAGCTTTCTTT.